The rows below give T cell receptor beta chains drawn from one sample of a study of blood T cell repertoires in COVID-19. Only in-frame clones appear in the TCRdb table, and some are missing; sequencing was by immunoSEQ multiplex PCR. The table lists approximately 190,000 clones, roughly 80% of them singletons. The sample consisted of peripheral blood. All receptors derive from a woman aged 60-75 years with COVID-19, enrolled during active disease. CDR3s include the opening cysteine and the closing phenylalanine or tryptophan.

V gene	J gene	CDR3 protein
TRBV28	TRBJ2-7	CASSHPRGSGQYSYEQYF
TRBV2	TRBJ2-3	CASRTHSGGGTDTQYF
TRBV15	TRBJ2-5	CATSKSSETQYF
TRBV4-3	TRBJ2-7	CASSHGTSGGVYEQYF
TRBV3-1/TRBV3-2	TRBJ2-5	CASSQDLSIQETQYF
TRBV5-1	TRBJ1-1	CASSREGVTEAFF
TRBV9	TRBJ2-5	CASSVSSRGDQETQYF
TRBV6-5	TRBJ1-2	CASIRQPEEGYTF
TRBV19	TRBJ2-2	CASRPGTGSTGELFF
TRBV7-3	TRBJ1-6	CASSHQPRTGKIGNSPLHF
TRBV7-9	TRBJ1-2	CASSLGRGYGYTF
TRBV7-3	TRBJ2-1	CASSLNRGGYNEQFF